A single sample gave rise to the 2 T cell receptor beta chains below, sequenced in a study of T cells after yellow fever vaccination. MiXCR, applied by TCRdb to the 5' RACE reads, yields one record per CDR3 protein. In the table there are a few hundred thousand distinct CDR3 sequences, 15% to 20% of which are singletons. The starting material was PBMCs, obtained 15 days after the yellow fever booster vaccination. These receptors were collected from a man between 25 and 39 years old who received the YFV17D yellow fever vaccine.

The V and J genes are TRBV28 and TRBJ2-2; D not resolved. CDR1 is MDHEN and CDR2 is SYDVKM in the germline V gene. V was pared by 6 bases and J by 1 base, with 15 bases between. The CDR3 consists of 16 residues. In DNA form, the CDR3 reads TGTGCCAGCAGCTTAACACCCCTAGAGAACACCGGGGAGCTGTTTTTT. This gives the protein CASSLTPLENTGELFF.

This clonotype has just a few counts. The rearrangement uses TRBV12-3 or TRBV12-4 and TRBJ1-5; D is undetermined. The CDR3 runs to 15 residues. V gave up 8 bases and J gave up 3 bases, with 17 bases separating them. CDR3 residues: CASSLERASNQPQHF. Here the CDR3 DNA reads TGTGCCAGCTCCCTTGAGAGAGCCTCCAATCAGCCCCAGCATTTT.